This T cell receptor beta chain was identified during a study of radiation and T cells in renal cell carcinoma. Produced via immunoSEQ multiplex PCR; TCRdb's table is partial and in-frame only. The table records tens of thousands of clones, approximately 83% of them present only once. Deletions cut 0 bases from V and 5 bases from J, with 8 bases between. The length of the CDR3 is 13 residues. Germline CDR1 SGHRS, CDR2 YFSETQ. The time point denotes: baseline pretreatment blood. Treatment denoted: 15 Gy SBRT to primary tumor, nephrectomy 4 weeks later. Source: blood, taken from a patient whose treatment included radiotherapy and nephrectomy. The chain recombines TRBV5-1 with TRBJ1-2; no definite D call. The TCR was taken from a woman aged 70-85 years with renal cell carcinoma. CDR3 in amino acids: CASSLDRTYGYTF. The CDR3 DNA reads TGCGCCAGCAGCTTGGACAGAACTTATGGCTACACCTTC.